The 12 T cell receptor beta chains listed next were all sequenced from one sample in a study of radiotherapy plus CTLA-4 blockade in lung cancer. Produced via immunoSEQ multiplex PCR; TCRdb's table is partial and in-frame only. Among 65,000 to 90,000 clones listed, around 84% were seen once. The specimen was peripheral blood, collected from a patient treated with radiotherapy plus ipilimumab. These TCRs come from a human donor with non-small cell lung cancer who had stable disease on radiotherapy plus ipilimumab.

This chain joins TRBV30 and TRBJ2-1, with unresolved D. The V gene lost 2 bases and the J gene lost 9 bases, with 11 bases spanning the gap. Germline V gene lookup returns CDR1 GTSNPN and CDR2 SVGIG (reference sequence). This CDR3 region has 12 residues. The CDR3 nucleotides are TGTGCCTGGAGTAGTAGGGCGACTGAGCAGTTCTTC. This encodes CAWSSRATEQFF.

J is TRBJ1-1 and V is TRBV27; D gene ambiguous. The CDR3 runs 15 residues. V was shortened by 5 bases and J by 7 bases, with 20 bases between the two germline ends. Germline V lookup: CDR1 MNHEY, CDR2 SMNVEV (reference sequence). The CDR3 nucleotides are TGTGCCAGCAGTCCATTCGGCCACAAGGGCCTTGAAGCTTTCTTT. Protein product: CASSPFGHKGLEAFF.

The V and J genes are TRBV27 and TRBJ2-1; tentatively, D is TRBD2 (6 bases). This CDR3 has 19 residues. CDR1 and CDR2 from the germline V gene are MNHEY and SMNVEV (reference sequence). V was cut by 0 bases and J by 3 bases, with 21 bases left in between. The CDR3 is CASSLSGGREVEVYNEQFF. The CDR3 bases are TGTGCCAGCAGTTTATCGGGAGGACGGGAAGTGGAGGTCTACAATGAGCAGTTCTTC.

This sequence joins TRBV5-1 and TRBJ2-2, with D unresolved. This CDR3 is built from 14 residues. Trimming removed 2 bases from V and 1 base from J, with 6 bases in between. Per germline, CDR1 SGHRS and CDR2 YFSETQ. The CDR3 bases are TGCGCCAGCAGCTTTACCGGGAACACCGGGGAGCTGTTTTTT. Its translation: CASSFTGNTGELFF.

The chain carries TRBV14 and TRBJ2-7, with 12 bases aligning to TRBD2. The CDR3 totals 14 residues. After removal of 6 bases from V and 2 bases from J, the junction contained 2 bases not matched to a gene. Germline-derived CDR1 and CDR2 are SGHDN and FVKESK. CDR3 sequence (DNA): TGTGCCAGCAGTCTAGCGGGAGGGACCTACGAGCAGTACTTC. It encodes CASSLAGGTYEQYF.

The rearrangement links TRBV7-3 to TRBJ1-1; D may be TRBD1 (5 bases). Germline V gene data show CDR1 as SGHTA and CDR2 as FQGTGA. Trimming took 2 bases from V and 3 from J, leaving 13 bases between them. The CDR3 is 15 amino acids. In DNA form, the CDR3 reads TGTGCCAGCAGCTTAGAGTCCGGGGGAGACACTGAAGCTTTCTTT. Its translation: CASSLESGGDTEAFF. The full variable domain, completed using reference TRBV7-3 and TRBJ1-1, is GAGVSQTPSNKVTEKGKYVELRCDPISGHTALYWYRQSLGQGPEFLIYFQGTGAADDSGLPNDRFFAVRPEGSVSTLKIQRTERGDSAVYLCASSLESGGDTEAFFGQGTRLTVV.

The CDR3 coding sequence is TGTGCCAGCAGCCTTTCCGGGACATCTAGCAACGAGCAGTACTTC. Amino acid sequence: CASSLSGTSSNEQYF. This chain uses TRBV6-5 with TRBJ2-7, with a tentative D call TRBD1 (6 bases). This CDR3 is built from 15 residues. Looked up from germline, CDR1 is MNHEY and CDR2 is SVGAGI. V shed 6 bases and J shed 5 bases, with 20 bases lying between them.

The chain is built from TRBV5-1 and TRBJ1-1; 8 bases are shared with TRBD1. Germline-derived CDR1 and CDR2 are SGHRS and YFSETQ. CDR3 size: 16 residues. V was clipped by 0 bases and J by 3 bases; unmatched bases: 7. The CDR3 region has the DNA TGCGCCAGCAGCTTGGGAGGGGGACAGGACGACACTGAAGCTTTCTTT. Encoded protein: CASSLGGGQDDTEAFF.

The J gene is TRBJ2-1, the V gene TRBV5-1, with D perhaps matching TRBD2 (6 bases). Trimming removed 5 bases at V and 5 bases at J, with 11 bases between. Germline V gives CDR1 SGHRS, CDR2 YFSETQ. This CDR3 is 13 amino acids long. CDR3 protein: CASRRGGNNEQFF. CDR3 nucleotides: TGCGCCAGCAGGAGGGGAGGAAACAATGAGCAGTTCTTC.

The chain is built from TRBV19 and TRBJ1-2; TRBD1 agrees at 8 bases. The V gene's germline CDR1 is LNHDA and CDR2 SQIVND (reference sequence). Trimming took 5 bases from V and 8 from J; bases not matched to a gene: 13. This CDR3 is 15 amino acids long. CDR3 region: CASSQPSGQVHGYTF. The CDR3 nucleotides read TGTGCCAGTAGTCAGCCCTCGGGACAGGTGCACGGCTACACCTTC.

The rearrangement uses TRBV28 and TRBJ2-7; D unresolved. Germline V lookup: CDR1 MDHEN, CDR2 SYDVKM. The CDR3 has 10 residues. Trimming stripped 6 bases from V and 4 bases from J, with 4 bases between. Here the CDR3 DNA reads TGTGCCAGCAGCAAGTACGAGCAGTACTTC. Translation: CASSKYEQYF.

This sequence joins TRBV6-1 and TRBJ1-2, with 8 bases lining up with TRBD1. The germline CDR1 and CDR2 sequences are MNHNS and SASEGT. CDR3 length equals 15 residues. J was trimmed by 2 bases and V by 5 bases; bases with no gene match: 7. The CDR3 nucleotides are TGTGCCAGCAGTCCCCCCAGGGGGCCGAACTATGGCTACACCTTC. As protein: CASSPPRGPNYGYTF.